This is a list of T cell receptor beta chains from one sample in a study of T-cell memory formation after mild COVID-19. TCRdb reprocessed the 5' RACE reads via MiXCR and lists one record per CDR3 protein. The table has about 270,000 distinct CDR3 sequences, 16% seen once. Sample: PBMCs or a T cell subset sorted from them (not recorded which). The receptors come from a man younger than 30 who had mild COVID-19 (a few samples of this study predate the infection). Cell type and time point are not known. Each CDR3 is given with its conserved first and last residue. Each record gives: V gene, J gene, D gene, clone size, CDR3 DNA, CDR3 protein. A D gene is named only where the DNA matches it firmly. The size entry is marked missing in some rows and otherwise reads once, few, many or a size class.

V gene: TRBV30
J gene: TRBJ1-1
D gene: .
clone size: .
CDR3 DNA: TGTGCCTGGACCCGGACGAATGAAGCTTTCTTT
CDR3 protein: CAWTRTNEAFF

V gene: TRBV5-1
J gene: TRBJ2-5
D gene: .
clone size: many
CDR3 DNA: TGCGCCAGCAGCTTCGAGAACCAAGAGACCCAGTACTTC
CDR3 protein: CASSFENQETQYF

V gene: TRBV5-1
J gene: TRBJ2-1
D gene: .
clone size: .
CDR3 DNA: TGCGCCAGCAGCTTGCAGTACGATGAGCAGTTCTTC
CDR3 protein: CASSLQYDEQFF

V gene: TRBV12-3/TRBV12-4
J gene: TRBJ1-2
D gene: TRBD1
clone size: .
CDR3 DNA: TGTGCCAGCAAAAGGGGACAGGGGGTGTATGGCTACACCTTC
CDR3 protein: CASKRGQGVYGYTF

V gene: TRBV12-3/TRBV12-4
J gene: TRBJ1-2
D gene: .
clone size: .
CDR3 DNA: TGTGCCAGCAGTTGGGAGGGGTCCTATGGCTACACCTTC
CDR3 protein: CASSWEGSYGYTF

V gene: TRBV7-3
J gene: TRBJ2-2
D gene: .
clone size: few
CDR3 DNA: TGTGCCAGCAGCTTATTCACAGAGCTCAAAGGGGTGAACACCGGGGAGCTGTTTTTT
CDR3 protein: CASSLFTELKGVNTGELFF

V gene: TRBV5-6
J gene: TRBJ1-6
D gene: .
clone size: few
CDR3 DNA: TGTGCCAGCAGCTTGCGGACCGGGACTTTGGGTTCACCCCTCCACTTT
CDR3 protein: CASSLRTGTLGSPLHF

V gene: TRBV5-1
J gene: TRBJ2-1
D gene: TRBD2
clone size: many
CDR3 DNA: TGCGCCAGCAGGCCGGGGGGGGGAAGCTCCTACAATGAGCAGTTCTTC
CDR3 protein: CASRPGGGSSYNEQFF

V gene: TRBV4-1
J gene: TRBJ1-1
D gene: .
clone size: .
CDR3 DNA: TGCGCCAGCAGCCACCCGAACACTGAAGCTTTCTTT
CDR3 protein: CASSHPNTEAFF

V gene: TRBV6-2/TRBV6-3
J gene: TRBJ2-5
D gene: .
clone size: few
CDR3 DNA: TGTGCCAGCAGTTCCCGCTGGCAAGAGACCCAGTACTTC
CDR3 protein: CASSSRWQETQYF

V gene: TRBV6-5
J gene: TRBJ1-2
D gene: .
clone size: few
CDR3 DNA: TGTGCCAGCAGTTACTCGAACGGAGATGGCTACACCTTC
CDR3 protein: CASSYSNGDGYTF

V gene: TRBV9
J gene: TRBJ2-3
D gene: TRBD2
clone size: .
CDR3 DNA: TGTGCCAGCAGCCGACTAGCGATCTCAGATACGCAGTATTTT
CDR3 protein: CASSRLAISDTQYF

V gene: TRBV4-1
J gene: TRBJ2-7
D gene: .
clone size: few
CDR3 DNA: TGCGCCAGCAGCCAAAATTCCCCCGCCGGGGCCGAGCAGTACTTC
CDR3 protein: CASSQNSPAGAEQYF

V gene: TRBV5-8
J gene: TRBJ2-5
D gene: TRBD2
clone size: .
CDR3 DNA: TGTGCCAGCAGCTTGTGGACTAGCGGGGGGGCTGGGCAAGAGACCCAGTACTTC
CDR3 protein: CASSLWTSGGAGQETQYF

V gene: TRBV3-1
J gene: TRBJ2-3
D gene: .
clone size: few
CDR3 DNA: TGTGCCAGCAGCCCCAGCGGGCGGGGTCGGACAGATACGCAGTATTTT
CDR3 protein: CASSPSGRGRTDTQYF

V gene: TRBV29-1
J gene: TRBJ2-5
D gene: .
clone size: few
CDR3 DNA: TGCAGCTTCCTCCCCGGGACACCCGGACTCGTACAGTACTTC
CDR3 protein: CSFLPGTPGLVQYF

V gene: TRBV4-3
J gene: TRBJ2-7
D gene: .
clone size: .
CDR3 DNA: TGCGCCAGCAGCCAATCAGTGACAGGTTCCTACGAGCAGTACTTC
CDR3 protein: CASSQSVTGSYEQYF

V gene: TRBV6-5
J gene: TRBJ1-1
D gene: .
clone size: few
CDR3 DNA: TGTGCCAGCCGGCCCGTCGGTGGAAACACTGAAGCTTTCTTT
CDR3 protein: CASRPVGGNTEAFF

V gene: TRBV5-6
J gene: TRBJ2-3
D gene: .
clone size: few
CDR3 DNA: TGTGCCAGCAGCTTGGCCGTAGGGGATACGCAGTATTTT
CDR3 protein: CASSLAVGDTQYF

V gene: TRBV4-1
J gene: TRBJ1-5
D gene: TRBD1
clone size: .
CDR3 DNA: TGCGCCAGCAGCCAAGGCAGGGGGGTTACTCAGCCCCAGCATTTT
CDR3 protein: CASSQGRGVTQPQHF

V gene: TRBV20-1
J gene: TRBJ1-6
D gene: TRBD1
clone size: .
CDR3 DNA: TGCAGTGCTAAGCCAGGTATAGGACAGGGGACTTCACCCCTCCACTTT
CDR3 protein: CSAKPGIGQGTSPLHF

V gene: TRBV7-2
J gene: TRBJ2-2
D gene: TRBD2
clone size: few
CDR3 DNA: TGTGCCAGCAGCTTAAGTCTAGCGGGGAGCACCGGGGAGCTGTTTTTT
CDR3 protein: CASSLSLAGSTGELFF

V gene: TRBV10-3
J gene: TRBJ1-2
D gene: .
clone size: few
CDR3 DNA: TGTGCCAGCTACTCTCCGGGAGGGGTCTATGGCTACACCTTC
CDR3 protein: CASYSPGGVYGYTF

V gene: TRBV12-3/TRBV12-4
J gene: TRBJ1-2
D gene: TRBD1
clone size: many
CDR3 DNA: TGTGCCAGCAGCCCGGGACAGAGCTATGGCTACACCTTC
CDR3 protein: CASSPGQSYGYTF

V gene: TRBV7-2
J gene: TRBJ2-1
D gene: TRBD1
clone size: .
CDR3 DNA: TGTGCCAGCAGCCCCGGGACAGGGGTAGATGAGCAGTTCTTC
CDR3 protein: CASSPGTGVDEQFF

V gene: TRBV9
J gene: TRBJ2-1
D gene: TRBD1
clone size: .
CDR3 DNA: TGTGCCAGCAGCACACCGGACAGGGGGCAGATTGAGCAGTTCTTC
CDR3 protein: CASSTPDRGQIEQFF

V gene: TRBV5-1
J gene: TRBJ2-5
D gene: .
clone size: .
CDR3 DNA: TGCGCCAGCAGCTTGGGGACAACGCAAGAGACCCAGTACTTC
CDR3 protein: CASSLGTTQETQYF

V gene: TRBV12-3/TRBV12-4
J gene: TRBJ1-1
D gene: TRBD1
clone size: .
CDR3 DNA: TGTGCCAGCAGTCCCCGCAGGGCAGGGGGAGCTTTCTTT
CDR3 protein: CASSPRRAGGAFF

V gene: TRBV28
J gene: TRBJ2-1
D gene: .
clone size: .
CDR3 DNA: TGTGCCAGCAGTTTAAGGGATTTAGGGCATGAGCAGTTCTTC
CDR3 protein: CASSLRDLGHEQFF

V gene: TRBV5-1
J gene: TRBJ1-1
D gene: TRBD1
clone size: few
CDR3 DNA: TGCGCCAGCAGCCCAGGACAGGGCTGGGACACTGAAGCTTTCTTT
CDR3 protein: CASSPGQGWDTEAFF

V gene: TRBV11-2
J gene: TRBJ2-2
D gene: .
clone size: few
CDR3 DNA: TGTGCCAGCAGCTTGAACGCCGGGGAGCTGTTTTTT
CDR3 protein: CASSLNAGELFF

V gene: TRBV2
J gene: TRBJ2-5
D gene: .
clone size: few
CDR3 DNA: TGTGCCAGCAGGGGAGATAAAGAGACCCAGTACTTC
CDR3 protein: CASRGDKETQYF

V gene: TRBV5-1
J gene: TRBJ2-3
D gene: .
clone size: .
CDR3 DNA: TGCGCCAGCAGCTTGGATGGGGGACGGTCAGATACGCAGTATTTT
CDR3 protein: CASSLDGGRSDTQYF

V gene: TRBV4-2
J gene: TRBJ2-3
D gene: TRBD2
clone size: few
CDR3 DNA: TGTGCCAGCAGCCACGGCGGACTAGCGGGGGGGCTCCCAGATACGCAGTATTTT
CDR3 protein: CASSHGGLAGGLPDTQYF

V gene: TRBV12-3/TRBV12-4
J gene: TRBJ2-5
D gene: .
clone size: .
CDR3 DNA: TGTGCCAGCTTCACTTTCCAAGAGACCCAGTACTTC
CDR3 protein: CASFTFQETQYF

V gene: TRBV6-2/TRBV6-3
J gene: TRBJ1-1
D gene: .
clone size: few
CDR3 DNA: TGTGCCAGCGATCCATCTAGCACGGCTGGAGCTTTCTTT
CDR3 protein: CASDPSSTAGAFF

V gene: TRBV7-3
J gene: TRBJ2-3
D gene: TRBD2
clone size: few
CDR3 DNA: TGTGCCAGCAGCTTAAAGCGGGAAGATACGCAGTATTTT
CDR3 protein: CASSLKREDTQYF

V gene: TRBV6-1
J gene: TRBJ1-2
D gene: .
clone size: .
CDR3 DNA: TGTGCCAGCAGTGCAGGGGAACAGCGCCACTATGGCTACACCTTC
CDR3 protein: CASSAGEQRHYGYTF

V gene: TRBV7-2
J gene: TRBJ1-5
D gene: TRBD1
clone size: .
CDR3 DNA: TGTGCCAGCAGCCCTGGACAGGTAGAGACCCAGCATTTT
CDR3 protein: CASSPGQVETQHF

V gene: TRBV7-3
J gene: TRBJ2-5
D gene: TRBD2
clone size: few
CDR3 DNA: TGTGCCAGCAGCTTCGGGACTAGCGGGGGGAAAGAGACCCAGTACTTC
CDR3 protein: CASSFGTSGGKETQYF

V gene: TRBV19
J gene: TRBJ2-7
D gene: .
clone size: few
CDR3 DNA: TGTGCCAGTAGTAGAGACACCTACTACGAGCAGTACTTC
CDR3 protein: CASSRDTYYEQYF

V gene: TRBV20-1
J gene: TRBJ2-1
D gene: .
clone size: few
CDR3 DNA: TGCAGTGCGAATCAGGGCGTCGTTTACAATGAGCAGTTCTTC
CDR3 protein: CSANQGVVYNEQFF

V gene: TRBV7-2
J gene: TRBJ2-1
D gene: TRBD2
clone size: .
CDR3 DNA: TGTGCCAGCGGATGGGGGGGAGCCTACAATGAGCAGTTCTTC
CDR3 protein: CASGWGGAYNEQFF

V gene: TRBV10-3
J gene: TRBJ1-5
D gene: TRBD1
clone size: many
CDR3 DNA: TGTGCCATCAGTGAACCCGGGACAGATAATCAGCCCCAGCATTTT
CDR3 protein: CAISEPGTDNQPQHF

V gene: TRBV5-6
J gene: TRBJ1-1
D gene: TRBD1
clone size: few
CDR3 DNA: TGTGCCAGCACCCCTAGCCCGGACAGGGTGGTCCCTGAAGCTTTCTTT
CDR3 protein: CASTPSPDRVVPEAFF

V gene: TRBV25-1
J gene: TRBJ2-5
D gene: .
clone size: few
CDR3 DNA: TGTGCCAGCAGTGAATGGGAGACCCAGTACTTC
CDR3 protein: CASSEWETQYF

V gene: TRBV5-1
J gene: TRBJ2-5
D gene: .
clone size: .
CDR3 DNA: TGCGCCAGCCGCCCCGGGCCAGAGGTCGGGACCCAGTACTTC
CDR3 protein: CASRPGPEVGTQYF

V gene: TRBV5-6
J gene: TRBJ2-5
D gene: .
clone size: .
CDR3 DNA: TGTGCCAGCAGCCGGTGGGGTCCTGGGACCCAGTACTTC
CDR3 protein: CASSRWGPGTQYF

V gene: TRBV7-9
J gene: TRBJ1-3
D gene: .
clone size: few
CDR3 DNA: TGTGCCAGCAGCCCCTCGGGAACTGGAAACACCATATATTTT
CDR3 protein: CASSPSGTGNTIYF

V gene: TRBV7-2
J gene: TRBJ2-1
D gene: .
clone size: few
CDR3 DNA: TGTGCCAGCAGCTTACGGGGGCCCAATGAGCAGTTCTTC
CDR3 protein: CASSLRGPNEQFF

V gene: TRBV7-3
J gene: TRBJ2-1
D gene: TRBD1
clone size: .
CDR3 DNA: TGTGCCAGCAGCTTAATCCTGGGGACAGCCTACAATGAGCAGTTCTTC
CDR3 protein: CASSLILGTAYNEQFF

V gene: TRBV7-2
J gene: TRBJ1-5
D gene: .
clone size: .
CDR3 DNA: TGTGCCAGCAGCCGGATCGAGGATCAGCCCCAGCATTTT
CDR3 protein: CASSRIEDQPQHF

V gene: TRBV24-1
J gene: TRBJ2-4
D gene: TRBD2
clone size: few
CDR3 DNA: TGTGCCACCAGTGATTTGCCTGGGGAGGGTCCCTGGGACATTCAGTACTTC
CDR3 protein: CATSDLPGEGPWDIQYF

V gene: TRBV28
J gene: TRBJ2-5
D gene: TRBD1
clone size: few
CDR3 DNA: TGTGCCAGCAGAGAACAGGGGCGGCAGGAGACCCAGTACTTC
CDR3 protein: CASREQGRQETQYF

V gene: TRBV6-5
J gene: TRBJ1-2
D gene: .
clone size: many
CDR3 DNA: TGTGCCAGCAGCCCACCGGGGCTCGGCTACACCTTC
CDR3 protein: CASSPPGLGYTF

V gene: TRBV2
J gene: TRBJ2-7
D gene: .
clone size: few
CDR3 DNA: TGTGCCAGCAGTCATACTGGAGGGGTCCAAGAGCAGTACTTC
CDR3 protein: CASSHTGGVQEQYF

V gene: TRBV7-2
J gene: TRBJ2-1
D gene: TRBD1
clone size: few
CDR3 DNA: TGTGCCAGCAGCCAAGACAGGGGGAGCAATGAGCAGTTCTTC
CDR3 protein: CASSQDRGSNEQFF

V gene: TRBV3-1
J gene: TRBJ2-2
D gene: .
clone size: few
CDR3 DNA: TGTGCCAGCAGCCAACCCGACAGATCCGGGGAGCTGTTTTTT
CDR3 protein: CASSQPDRSGELFF

V gene: TRBV20-1
J gene: TRBJ2-3
D gene: .
clone size: .
CDR3 DNA: TGCAGTGCTCGGCGCCGCGCGGGGCTACTCACAGATACGCAGTATTTT
CDR3 protein: CSARRRAGLLTDTQYF